This entry lists 12 T cell receptor beta chains sequenced from one sample in a study of Graves' ophthalmopathy and Graves' hyperthyroidism. TCR beta CDR3 regions were amplified from RNA transcripts. After a first-round RT-PCR with HTBI primers, a second-round multiplex PCR was run. TCRdb re-called the multiplex PCR reads through MiXCR, storing one row per CDR3 protein. The sample contains about 640,000 distinct CDR3 sequences, just over 40% of which appear only once. The specimen sequenced was peripheral blood. The origin of the receptors is an adult man with Graves' ophthalmopathy.

This clonotype was counted many times. The chain links TRBV5-5 to TRBJ1-2, with D maybe TRBD1 (5 bases). CDR3 size: 15 residues. Germline V CDR1 and CDR2: SGHKS, YYEKEE (reference sequence). V shed 0 bases and J shed 2 bases, with 11 bases lying between them. The DNA of the CDR3 is TGTGCCAGCAGCTTGGCCACGACAGAGAACTATGGCTACACCTTC. This gives the protein CASSLATTENYGYTF.

CDR3 in amino acids: CASSYTTGSAGELFF. The CDR3 DNA follows: TGTGCCAGCAGTTACACGACAGGGAGCGCCGGGGAGCTGTTTTTT. The chain is built from TRBV12-3 or TRBV12-4 and TRBJ2-2; 7 bases agree with TRBD1. Trimming removed 4 bases from V and 6 bases from J; junction bases left unmatched: 8. This CDR3 comprises 15 residues.

The gene calls are TRBV11-2 and TRBJ1-1; D is unresolved. Deletions cut 11 bases from V and 3 bases from J, with 13 bases between. The length of the CDR3 is 12 residues. CDR1 is SGHAT, CDR2 FQNNGV, per germline. The CDR3 here is CAWIREDTEAFF. In DNA form, the CDR3 reads TGTGCCTGGATACGGGAGGACACTGAAGCTTTCTTT. Based on the CDR3 plus reference TRBV11-2 and TRBJ1-1, the full variable domain is EAGVAQSPRYKIIEKRQSVAFWCNPISGHATLYWYQQILGQGPKLLIQFQNNGVVDDSQLPKDRFSAERLKGVDSTLKIQPAKLEDSAVYLCAWIREDTEAFFGQGTRLTVV.

This clonotype was observed many times. This chain joins TRBV7-8 and TRBJ1-1; TRBD1 aligns across 7 bases. Germline CDR1 is SGHVS and CDR2 is FQNEAQ. The CDR3 is 15 amino acids. The V and J ends lost 3 bases and 3 bases, in that order; junction bases with no gene match: 7. CDR3 protein: CASSFLTGSDTEAFF. The CDR3 DNA sequence: TGTGCCAGCAGCTTCTTGACAGGGTCGGACACTGAAGCTTTCTTT.

This rearrangement joins TRBV6-1 to TRBJ1-6; D is unclear. CDR1 is MNHNS and CDR2 is SASEGT in the germline V gene. There are 16 residues in the CDR3. V was trimmed by 2 bases and J by 3 bases, leaving 11 bases between them. This CDR3 reads CASSELGVDYNSPLHF. The DNA of the CDR3 is TGTGCCAGCAGTGAATTGGGAGTTGACTATAATTCACCCCTCCACTTT.

This clonotype was observed a single time. The chain couples TRBV5-6 to TRBJ2-5, with D tentatively TRBD1 or TRBD2 (5 bases each). V lost 0 bases and J lost 9, with 21 bases in between. The germline V gene has CDR1 SGHDT and CDR2 YYEEEE. This CDR3 region has 16 residues. DNA for the CDR3: TGTGCCAGCAGCTTGGCCGGGGCACCGAGGGATCAGCCCCAGTACTTC. Its translation is CASSLAGAPRDQPQYF.

J is TRBJ2-7 and V is TRBV25-1; D may correspond to TRBD1 or TRBD2 (5 bases each). The CDR3 length is 15 residues. Trimming pared 5 bases from V and 5 bases from J, leaving 19 bases between. Germline CDR1 is MGHDK and CDR2 is SYGVNS. CDR3 region: CASSLMGSSGHEQYF. CDR3 nucleotide sequence: TGTGCCAGCAGTTTAATGGGGTCATCGGGGCACGAGCAGTACTTC.

Note on this clonotype: Possible read error: a much larger clone is one base away. The gene calls are TRBV12-3 or TRBV12-4 and TRBJ2-2; no reliable D call. The CDR3 spans 13 residues. The V and J ends lost 6 bases and 6 bases respectively, with 11 bases between them. This CDR3 reads CASSPGWAGELFF. Written as DNA, the CDR3 is TGTGCCAGCAGCCCCGGGTGGGCCGGGGAGCTGTTTTTT.

This clonotype was counted ten times or more. This chain connects TRBV10-3 to TRBJ1-5; 8 nucleotides match TRBD1. Germline CDR1 reads ENHRY; CDR2 reads SYGVKD. This CDR3 contains 15 residues. V was clipped by 11 bases and J by 2 bases; unmatched bases: 11. This chain's CDR3 is CASRQGIGRNQPQHF. CDR3 in DNA: TGTGCCTCGAGACAGGGGATAGGGCGCAATCAGCCCCAGCATTTT.

The chain is built from TRBV2 and TRBJ1-1; D is ambiguous. Trimming took 3 bases from V and 3 from J, leaving 11 bases between them. The germline V gene encodes CDR1 SNHLY and CDR2 FYNNEI. The CDR3 extends over 14 amino acids. This chain's CDR3 is CASSDGHGYTEAFF. In DNA form, the CDR3 reads TGTGCCAGCAGTGACGGGCATGGCTACACTGAAGCTTTCTTT.

Details on this clonotype: One end of the junction does not line up with germline, which may come from a read error. The chain links TRBV20-1 to TRBJ2-7; D gene unclear. Germline V CDR1 and CDR2: DFQATT, SNEGSKA (reference sequence). This CDR3 has 12 residues. This CDR3 reads CNASDGPGEQYF. In DNA form, the CDR3 reads TGCAATGCTAGTGATGGTCCTGGGGAGCAGTACTTC.

This clonotype was observed at least ten times. CDR3 sequence: CAISEGGYTEAFF. CDR3 nucleotides: TGTGCCATCAGTGAGGGGGGGTACACTGAAGCTTTCTTT. The V call is TRBV10-3, the J call TRBJ1-1, with D maybe TRBD1 (5 bases). CDR1 and CDR2 (germline): ENHRY, SYGVKD. V dropped 2 bases and J dropped 3 bases, with 7 bases sitting between them. The CDR3 loop spans 13 amino acids.